One and the same sample provided the 26 T cell receptor beta chains below, sequenced in a study of blood T cell repertoires in COVID-19. Clones were sequenced by immunoSEQ multiplex PCR, and TCRdb holds only the in-frame ones, with some missing. Of 70,000 to 95,000 clones listed, approximately 86% were seen once; the top ten hold 4.8%. The sequencing sample was made of peripheral blood. The receptors derive from a woman of 80 years or more with acute or convalescent COVID-19.

The chain uses TRBV18 and TRBJ1-5; D is unresolved. The ends were cut back, 0 bases at V and 3 bases at J, with 9 bases in the middle. This CDR3 is 15 amino acids long. Germline assignment: CDR1 KGHSH and CDR2 LQKENI. The CDR3 is CASSPPGSPNQPQHF. The DNA for the CDR3 is TGTGCCAGCTCACCACCGGGGAGTCCCAATCAGCCCCAGCATTTT. The full variable domain, completed using reference TRBV18 and TRBJ1-5, is NAGVMQNPRHLVRRRGQEARLRCSPMKGHSHVYWYRQLPEEGLKFMVYLQKENIIDESGMPKERFSAEFPKEGPSILRIQQVVRGDSAAYFCASSPPGSPNQPQHFGDGTRLSIL.

This clone came up once. V gene TRBV7-2 combines with J gene TRBJ2-5; D might be TRBD2 (6 bases). Germline V gene sequence: CDR1 SGHTA, CDR2 FQGNSA. Trimming stripped 3 bases from V and 5 bases from J, with 16 bases between. This CDR3 region has 15 residues. CDR3 amino acids: CASSLFVGGIETQYF. CDR3 coding DNA: TGTGCCAGCAGCTTGTTTGTGGGCGGGATCGAGACCCAGTACTTC.

The CDR3 sequence: CASSYTVNYGYTF. In DNA form, the CDR3 reads TGTGCCAGCAGTTACACAGTTAACTATGGCTACACCTTC. This sequence joins TRBV6-2 or TRBV6-3 and TRBJ1-2, with no clear D. The CDR3 spans 13 residues. In germline, CDR1 is MNHEY, CDR2 SVGEGT. The V and J ends lost 2 bases and 1 base respectively, with 5 bases between them.

V usage is TRBV2 and J usage is TRBJ2-7; D gene ambiguous. Germline values: CDR1 SNHLY, CDR2 FYNNEI. CDR3 size: 11 residues. Trimming took 0 bases from V and 6 from J, leaving 3 bases between them. The CDR3 region is CASSEAREQYF. The CDR3 DNA reads as TGTGCCAGCAGTGAAGCCCGCGAGCAGTACTTC.

V and J are TRBV3-1 (or the pseudogene TRBV3-2) and TRBJ2-5; D unclear. V shed 1 base and J shed 1 base, with 7 bases lying between them. Germline V CDR1 and CDR2: LGHDT, YNNKEL (reference sequence). The length of the CDR3 is 14 residues. CDR3 sequence: CASSQGTVQETQYF. CDR3 coding DNA: TGTGCCAGCAGCCAAGGCACGGTCCAAGAGACCCAGTACTTC.

The V and J genes are TRBV11-2 and TRBJ2-2; D might be TRBD2 (5 bases). The CDR3 sequence is 15 residues long. V lost 6 bases, J lost 1 base, and 12 bases lay in between. From germline, CDR1 is SGHAT and CDR2 FQNNGV. CDR3: CASSSGRGNTGELFF. The CDR3 DNA sequence: TGTGCCAGCAGTTCAGGACGGGGGAACACCGGGGAGCTGTTTTTT.

This clone was seen only once. The chain has TRBV2 and TRBJ1-1; TRBD1 aligns across 9 bases. The V segment lost 3 bases and the J segment 4 bases; nucleotides outside the gene matches: 12. This CDR3 has 17 amino acids. The germline gives CDR1 SNHLY, CDR2 FYNNEI. This CDR3 reads CASSDHMGGQGGTEAFF. The CDR3 DNA reads TGTGCCAGCAGTGATCACATGGGGGGACAGGGCGGCACTGAAGCTTTCTTT.

This rearrangement joins TRBV19 to TRBJ2-2, with 7 bases fitting TRBD1. Germline values: CDR1 LNHDA, CDR2 SQIVND (reference sequence). Unmatched junction bases numbered 11, after V lost 6 bases and J lost 1 base. This CDR3 region has 17 residues. CDR3 in DNA: TGTGCCAGTAGCCTCTTTTTAGGGGGCTGGAACACCGGGGAGCTGTTTTTT. Encoded protein: CASSLFLGGWNTGELFF. Together with reference TRBV19 and TRBJ2-2, the CDR3 gives the full variable domain: DGGITQSPKYLFRKEGQNVTLSCEQNLNHDAMYWYRQDPGQGLRLIYYSQIVNDFQKGDIAEGYSVSREKKESFPLTVTSAQKNPTAFYLCASSLFLGGWNTGELFFGEGSRLTVL.

The chain links TRBV12-1 to TRBJ1-1; TRBD1 reflects the table's D call only, with no check against the DNA. TRBV12-1 is assigned pseudogene status. This CDR3 has 18 residues. CDR3 residues: CASSLGTGTGGADEEAFF. The CDR3 DNA follows: TGTGCCAGCAGCTTGGGGACCGGGACAGGGGGCGCCGACGAAGAAGCTTTCTTT.

The gene calls are TRBV3-1 (or the pseudogene TRBV3-2) and TRBJ2-7; TRBD2 aligns across 8 bases. The CDR3 is 14 amino acids. Unmatched junction bases numbered 2, after V lost 4 bases and J lost 0 bases. Germline loops: CDR1 LGHDT, CDR2 YNNKEL (reference sequence). The CDR3 loop is CASSPGGSSYEQYF. CDR3 in DNA: TGTGCCAGCAGCCCGGGAGGGAGCTCCTACGAGCAGTACTTC.

J is TRBJ2-1 and V is TRBV7-8; D ambiguous. Germline V gene lookup returns CDR1 SGHVS and CDR2 FQNEAQ. The CDR3 is 11 residues long. V gave up 5 bases and J gave up 13 bases, with 12 bases separating them. The CDR3 region is CASSRSPLQFF. The CDR3 nucleotides read TGTGCCAGCAGCCGATCCCCTCTACAGTTCTTC.

The V call is TRBV29-1, the J call TRBJ2-5, with D perhaps TRBD1 (6 bases). The CDR3 consists of 12 residues. The germline V gene has CDR1 SQVTM and CDR2 ANQGSEA. Trimming removed 5 bases at V and 5 bases at J, with 12 bases between. The CDR3 sequence is CSVSPRGETQYF. CDR3 in DNA: TGCAGCGTTTCACCTAGGGGGGAGACCCAGTACTTC.

The rearrangement links TRBV19 to TRBJ1-2; 11 nucleotides line up with TRBD1. Germline CDR1 is LNHDA and CDR2 is SQIVND (reference sequence). V lost 8 bases, J lost 4 bases, and 12 bases stayed unmatched. The CDR3 totals 16 residues. DNA for the CDR3: TGTGCCAGTGAACATCACCGCGGGACAGGGGGCTATGGCTACACCTTC. It encodes CASEHHRGTGGYGYTF. Full variable domain (outside the CDR3, taken from reference TRBV19 and TRBJ1-2): DGGITQSPKYLFRKEGQNVTLSCEQNLNHDAMYWYRQDPGQGLRLIYYSQIVNDFQKGDIAEGYSVSREKKESFPLTVTSAQKNPTAFYLCASEHHRGTGGYGYTFGSGTRLTVV.

V usage is TRBV5-6 and J usage is TRBJ2-7; 10 bases line up with TRBD1. CDR3 length: 15 residues. V gave up 4 bases and J gave up 2 bases; unmatched junction bases: 6. From germline, CDR1 is SGHDT and CDR2 YYEEEE. This CDR3 reads CASSPMGQGPYEQYF. The CDR3 DNA reads as TGTGCCAGCAGCCCGATGGGACAGGGGCCCTACGAGCAGTACTTC.

This rearrangement joins TRBV6-5 to TRBJ2-3, with D possibly TRBD2 on 6 matching bases. Trimming shortened V by 6 bases and J by 5 bases, and 12 bases separated the two germline ends. Germline V gene data show CDR1 as MNHEY and CDR2 as SVGAGI. The CDR3 has 13 amino acids. CDR3 sequence reads: CASSLSRGDTQYF. Here the CDR3 DNA reads TGTGCCAGCAGCCTGTCGCGGGGAGATACGCAGTATTTT.

The genes are TRBV27 and TRBJ1-5; D is possibly TRBD1 (6 bases). The length of the CDR3 is 16 residues. V shed 5 bases and J shed 2 bases, with 16 bases lying between them. Germline loops: CDR1 MNHEY, CDR2 SMNVEV (reference sequence). This chain's CDR3 is CASSHRRAGGNQPQHF. CDR3 coding DNA: TGTGCCAGCAGTCATCGCCGGGCAGGGGGCAATCAGCCCCAGCATTTT.

The chain is built from TRBV19 and TRBJ2-1, with a tentative D call TRBD2 (6 bases). The germline V gene has CDR1 LNHDA and CDR2 SQIVND (reference sequence). This CDR3 comprises 14 residues. Deletions cut 5 bases from V and 7 bases from J, with 15 bases between. The DNA of the CDR3 is TGTGCCAGTAGTCCCCCGGCGGGAAGAAATGAGCAGTTCTTC. Translated: CASSPPAGRNEQFF.

This chain uses TRBV9 with TRBJ2-1; 11 bases agree with TRBD2. V dropped 1 base and J dropped 7; count of bases not matched to a gene: 7. The germline gives CDR1 SGDLS, CDR2 YYNGEE. The CDR3 is 16 residues long. CDR3 nucleotide sequence: TGTGCCAGCAGCGTAACCGGGACTAGCGGCTATAATGAGCAGTTCTTC. Translation gives CASSVTGTSGYNEQFF.

J is TRBJ1-1 and V is TRBV4-3; D is unclear. The CDR3 consists of 12 residues. CDR1 and CDR2 (germline): LGHNA, YSLEER. V dropped 0 bases and J dropped 12 bases, with 11 bases sitting between them. The CDR3 region is CASSQEGGRTFF. In DNA, the CDR3 is TGCGCCAGCAGCCAAGAAGGAGGGCGAACTTTCTTT.

The chain employs TRBV5-4 and TRBJ1-1; 7 nucleotides agree with TRBD1. The ends lost 3 bases at V and 4 bases at J; junction bases unmatched: 9. This CDR3 comprises 15 residues. Germline V lookup: CDR1 SGHNT, CDR2 YYREEE (reference sequence). The CDR3 nucleotides read TGTGCCAGCAGCTATACCGGACAGGCCATCACTGAAGCTTTCTTT. This codes for CASSYTGQAITEAFF.

This clone was seen more than once but under ten times. The chain couples TRBV7-9 to TRBJ1-2, with no clear D. V was shortened by 3 bases and J by 4 bases, with 15 bases between the two germline ends. Germline values: CDR1 SEHNR, CDR2 FQNEAQ (reference sequence). The CDR3 covers 15 residues. The CDR3 DNA follows: TGTGCCAGCAGCTTCGGTCCCCCAACTGCCTATGGCTACACCTTC. The encoded protein is CASSFGPPTAYGYTF.

This clone was counted only a few times. The V and J genes are TRBV10-1 and TRBJ2-5, with TRBD2 identical over 9 bases. Per the germline V gene, CDR1 is WNHNN and CDR2 is SYGVQD (reference sequence). The CDR3 has 14 residues. V was clipped by 3 bases and J by 5 bases; unmatched bases: 4. DNA of the CDR3: TGCGCCAGCAGTGAAATAGCGGGAGTCGAGACCCAGTACTTC. Its translation: CASSEIAGVETQYF.

This chain connects TRBV4-3 to TRBJ2-7; 7 nucleotides align to TRBD1. The CDR3 totals 16 residues. The V gene end was trimmed by 0 bases and the J gene end by 2 bases; junction bases not matched to a gene: 7. Germline CDR1 reads LGHNA; CDR2 reads YSLEER. CDR3 region: CASSQDYRGQTYEQYF. DNA of the CDR3: TGCGCCAGCAGCCAAGACTACAGGGGTCAAACCTACGAGCAGTACTTC.

The chain couples TRBV19 to TRBJ1-1; D might be TRBD1 (6 bases). This CDR3 has 14 residues. V was trimmed by 3 bases and J by 2 bases, leaving 10 bases between them. The germline V gene has CDR1 LNHDA and CDR2 SQIVND (reference sequence). CDR3 DNA: TGTGCCAGTAGTATGGCAGGGGCTAACACTGAAGCTTTCTTT. This codes for CASSMAGANTEAFF.

V gene TRBV2 combines with J gene TRBJ1-1; 8 bases are a match to TRBD1. The CDR3 is made up of 17 amino acids. Trimming cost V 2 bases and J 0 bases; bases outside gene matches: 8. In germline, CDR1 is SNHLY, CDR2 FYNNEI. In nucleotides, the CDR3 is TGTGCCAGCAGTGAACCCGAGACAGGGGCAATGAACACTGAAGCTTTCTTT. Protein: CASSEPETGAMNTEAFF.

The chain joins TRBV11-3 to TRBJ2-7, with TRBD1 identical over 8 bases. CDR1 and CDR2 (germline): SGHNT, YENEEA. The CDR3 is made up of 15 amino acids. J lost 1 base, V lost 1 base, and 3 bases had no gene match. The CDR3 bases are TGTGCCAGCAGCTTAGGGACAGGGAATTCCTACGAGCAGTACTTC. Encoded protein: CASSLGTGNSYEQYF.